This T cell receptor (beta chain) was captured by sequencing in a study of T cell responses to AZD1222 COVID-19 vaccine. This clone occurred once. The antigen remains undetermined. Using immunoSEQ multiplex PCR, the repertoire was profiled, and TCRdb retains in-frame clones only, with some absent. The sample records 100,000 to 150,000 clones, around 80% being singletons. V shed 5 bases and J 0 bases; nucleotides not matched to a gene: 0. The V gene's germline CDR1 is MDHEN and CDR2 SYDVKM. CDR3 length equals 15 residues. Findings and caveats of the study: Vaccination with two AZD1222 doses was followed by a rise in Spike-specific TCR breadth and depth. Among AZD1222 vaccinees, only five to seven were seropositive at baseline.

Doses given second, at about 4 or about 12 weeks, were pooled. This sequence joins TRBV28 and TRBJ2-6; 8 nucleotides align to TRBD2. Specimen: peripheral blood, collected 28 days after the second AZD1222 dose. The receptor was isolated from an adult who received the AZD1222 COVID-19 vaccine. CDR3 sequence reads: CASSAGGSGANVLTF. For the CDR3, the DNA is TGTGCCAGCAGTGCGGGGGGCTCTGGGGCCAACGTCCTGACTTTC.